This TCR beta chain came from a study of blood T cell repertoires in COVID-19. The wider study: Both acute and convalescent COVID-19 samples were obtained from the United States, Italy and Spain. PBMCs, B-cell-depleted T cells, or T cells were the source of the cDNA or gDNA that made up the material.

The CDR3 covers 15 residues. Germline V gene lookup returns CDR1 SGHNT and CDR2 YYREEE (reference sequence). V lost 7 bases, J lost 1 base, and 17 bases lay in between. In the original processing: How many nucleated cells were present was estimated from reference gene primer amplification. The repertoire was sequenced with immunoSEQ multiplex PCR; TCRdb's copy has only in-frame clones and lacks some. V, J and clone size reflect that table, while D and trimming were determined from the DNA. The sample yields about 290,000 clones, roughly 91% seen once. Seattle patient enrollment occurred during active infection, with longitudinal follow-up thereafter.

This TCR came from a woman in her twenties or thirties with COVID-19, enrolled during active disease. The material sequenced was peripheral blood. The V gene is TRBV5-4, the J gene TRBJ1-1; D uncertain. The CDR3 loop reads CASGPRPWRNTEAFF. CDR3 DNA sequence: TGTGCCAGCGGCCCCCGCCCGTGGAGGAACACTGAAGCTTTCTTT.